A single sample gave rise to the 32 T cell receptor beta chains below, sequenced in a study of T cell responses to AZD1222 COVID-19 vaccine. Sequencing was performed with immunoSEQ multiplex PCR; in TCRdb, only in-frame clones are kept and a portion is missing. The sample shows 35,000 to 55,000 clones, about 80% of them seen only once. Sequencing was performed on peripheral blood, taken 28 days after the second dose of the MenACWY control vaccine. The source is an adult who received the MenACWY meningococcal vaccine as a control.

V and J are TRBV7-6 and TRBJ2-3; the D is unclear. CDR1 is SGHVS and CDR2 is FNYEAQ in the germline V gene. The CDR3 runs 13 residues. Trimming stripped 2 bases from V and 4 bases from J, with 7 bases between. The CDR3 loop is CASSLNTADTQYF. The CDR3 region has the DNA TGTGCCAGCAGCTTAAATACGGCAGATACGCAGTATTTT.

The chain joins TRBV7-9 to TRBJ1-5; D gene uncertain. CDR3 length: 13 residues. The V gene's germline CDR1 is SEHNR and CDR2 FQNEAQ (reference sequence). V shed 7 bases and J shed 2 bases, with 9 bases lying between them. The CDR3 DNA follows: TGTGCCAGCACCCCTAGCGGCAATCAGCCCCAGCATTTT. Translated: CASTPSGNQPQHF. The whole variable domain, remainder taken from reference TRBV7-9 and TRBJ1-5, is DTGVSQNPRHKITKRGQNVTFRCDPISEHNRLYWYRQTLGQGPEFLTYFQNEAQLEKSRLLSDRFSAERPKGSFSTLEIQRTEQGDSAMYLCASTPSGNQPQHFGDGTRLSIL.

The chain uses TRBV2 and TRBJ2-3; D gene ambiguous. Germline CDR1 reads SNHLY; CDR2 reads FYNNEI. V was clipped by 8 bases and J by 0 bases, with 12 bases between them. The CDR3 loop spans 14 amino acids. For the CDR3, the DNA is TGTGCCAGCCTCCGGGCCCCTAGCACAGATACGCAGTATTTT. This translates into CASLRAPSTDTQYF. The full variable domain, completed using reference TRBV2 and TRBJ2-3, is EPEVTQTPSHQVTQMGQEVILRCVPISNHLYFYWYRQILGQKVEFLVSFYNNEISEKSEIFDDQFSVERPDGSNFTLKIRSTKLEDSAMYFCASLRAPSTDTQYFGPGTRLTVL.

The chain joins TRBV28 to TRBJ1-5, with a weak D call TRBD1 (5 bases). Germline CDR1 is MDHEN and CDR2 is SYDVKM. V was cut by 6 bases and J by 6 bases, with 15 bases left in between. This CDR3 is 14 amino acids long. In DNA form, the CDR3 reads TGTGCCAGCAGAACCATTGGGGGTAGTCAGCCCCAGCATTTT. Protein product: CASRTIGGSQPQHF.

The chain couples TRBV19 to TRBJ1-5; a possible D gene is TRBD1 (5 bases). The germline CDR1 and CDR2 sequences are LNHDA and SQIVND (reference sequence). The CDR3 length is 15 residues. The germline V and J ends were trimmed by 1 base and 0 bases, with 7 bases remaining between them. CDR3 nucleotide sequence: TGTGCCAGTAGTATAGGCGGGGGTAGCAATCAGCCCCAGCATTTT. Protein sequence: CASSIGGGSNQPQHF.

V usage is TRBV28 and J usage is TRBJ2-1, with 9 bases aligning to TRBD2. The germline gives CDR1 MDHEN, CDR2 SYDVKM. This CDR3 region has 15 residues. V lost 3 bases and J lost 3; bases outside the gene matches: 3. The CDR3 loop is CASSLVTSGYNEQFF. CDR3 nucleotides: TGTGCCAGCAGTTTGGTGACTAGCGGCTACAATGAGCAGTTCTTC.

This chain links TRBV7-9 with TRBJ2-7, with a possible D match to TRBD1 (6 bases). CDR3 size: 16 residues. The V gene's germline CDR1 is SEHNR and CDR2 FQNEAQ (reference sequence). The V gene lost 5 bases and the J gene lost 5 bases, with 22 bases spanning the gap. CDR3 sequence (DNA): TGTGCCAGCAGCCCCCGCCCCACAACAGGGATCGACGAGCAGTACGTC. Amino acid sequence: CASSPRPTTGIDEQYV.

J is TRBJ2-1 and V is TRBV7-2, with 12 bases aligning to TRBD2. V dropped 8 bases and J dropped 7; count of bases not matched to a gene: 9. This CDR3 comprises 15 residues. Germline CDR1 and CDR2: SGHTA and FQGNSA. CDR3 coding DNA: TGTGCCAGCCCCCTGGCTAGCGGGAGGGGAAATGAGCAGTTCTTC. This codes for CASPLASGRGNEQFF.

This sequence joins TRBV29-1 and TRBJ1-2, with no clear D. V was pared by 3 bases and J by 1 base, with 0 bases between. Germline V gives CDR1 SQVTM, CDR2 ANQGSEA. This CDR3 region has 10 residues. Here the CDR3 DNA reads TGCAGCGTTGATAACTATGGCTACACCTTC. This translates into CSVDNYGYTF.

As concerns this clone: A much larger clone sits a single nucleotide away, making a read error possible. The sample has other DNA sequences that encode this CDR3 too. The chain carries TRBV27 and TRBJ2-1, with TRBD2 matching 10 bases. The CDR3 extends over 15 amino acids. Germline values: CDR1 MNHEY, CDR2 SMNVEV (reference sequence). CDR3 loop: CASRVSGRAINEQFF. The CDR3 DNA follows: TGTGCCAGCAGGGTGAGCGGGAGGGCCATCAATGAGCAATTCTTC.

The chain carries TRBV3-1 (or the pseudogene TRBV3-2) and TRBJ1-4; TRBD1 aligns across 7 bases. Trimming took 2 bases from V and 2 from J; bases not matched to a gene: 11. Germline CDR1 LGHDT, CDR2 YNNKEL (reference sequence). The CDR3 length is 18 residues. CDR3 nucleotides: TGTGCCAGCAGCCAATTTTTACAGGGGCAGGGGACTAATGAAAAACTGTTTTTT. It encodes CASSQFLQGQGTNEKLFF.

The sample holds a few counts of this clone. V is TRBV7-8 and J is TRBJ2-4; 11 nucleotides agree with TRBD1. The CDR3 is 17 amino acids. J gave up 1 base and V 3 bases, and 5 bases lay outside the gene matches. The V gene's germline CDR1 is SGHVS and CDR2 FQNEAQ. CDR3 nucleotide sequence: TGTGCCAGCAGCTTGGGGGACAGGGGGATGGCCAAAAACATTCAGTACTTC. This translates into CASSLGDRGMAKNIQYF.

The chain's CDR3 is CASSLGQGPYNEQFF. CDR3 nucleotides: TGTGCCAGCAGCTTGGGACAGGGGCCCTACAATGAGCAGTTCTTC. The chain joins TRBV7-8 to TRBJ2-1; 10 bases map to TRBD1. V lost 3 bases and J lost 2; bases outside the gene matches: 1. This CDR3 comprises 15 residues. Per the germline V gene, CDR1 is SGHVS and CDR2 is FQNEAQ.

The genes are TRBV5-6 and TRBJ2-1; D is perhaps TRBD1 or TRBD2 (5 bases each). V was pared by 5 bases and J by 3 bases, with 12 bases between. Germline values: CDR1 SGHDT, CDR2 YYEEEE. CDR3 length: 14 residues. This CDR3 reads CASRRDAYYNEQFF. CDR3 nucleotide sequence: TGTGCCAGCAGACGGGACGCGTACTACAATGAGCAGTTCTTC.

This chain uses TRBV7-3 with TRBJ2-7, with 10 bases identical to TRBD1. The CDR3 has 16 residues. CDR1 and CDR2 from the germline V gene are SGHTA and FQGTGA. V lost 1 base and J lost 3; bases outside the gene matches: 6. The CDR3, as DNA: TGTGCCAGCAGCTTAATATCAGGACAGGGGGGCTACGAGCAGTACGTC. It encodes CASSLISGQGGYEQYV.

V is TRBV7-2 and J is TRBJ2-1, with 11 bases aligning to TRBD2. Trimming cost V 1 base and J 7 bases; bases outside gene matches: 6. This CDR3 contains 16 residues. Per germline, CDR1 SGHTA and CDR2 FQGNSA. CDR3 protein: CASSLGLAGGKNEQFF. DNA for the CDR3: TGTGCCAGCAGCTTAGGCCTAGCGGGAGGCAAGAATGAGCAGTTCTTC.

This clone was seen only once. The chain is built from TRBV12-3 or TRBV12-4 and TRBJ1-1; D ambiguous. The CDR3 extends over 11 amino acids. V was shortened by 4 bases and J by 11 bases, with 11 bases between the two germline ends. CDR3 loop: CASSSVLGAFF. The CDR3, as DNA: TGTGCCAGCAGTTCTGTCTTGGGGGCTTTCTTT.

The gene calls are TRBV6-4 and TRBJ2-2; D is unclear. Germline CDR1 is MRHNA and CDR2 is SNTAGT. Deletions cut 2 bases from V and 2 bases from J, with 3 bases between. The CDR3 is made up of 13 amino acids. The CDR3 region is CASSDKNTGELFF. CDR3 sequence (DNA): TGTGCCAGCAGTGACAAAAACACCGGGGAGCTGTTTTTT.

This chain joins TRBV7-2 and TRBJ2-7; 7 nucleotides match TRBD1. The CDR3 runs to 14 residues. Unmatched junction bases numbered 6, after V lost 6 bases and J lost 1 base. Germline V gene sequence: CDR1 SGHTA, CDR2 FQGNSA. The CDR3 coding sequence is TGTGCCAGCAGTCGAGGGGGACAGTCCTACGAGCAGTACTTC. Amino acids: CASSRGGQSYEQYF. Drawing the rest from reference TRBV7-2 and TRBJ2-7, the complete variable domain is GAGVSQSPSNKVTEKGKDVELRCDPISGHTALYWYRQSLGQGLEFLIYFQGNSAPDKSGLPSDRFSAERTGGSVSTLTIQRTQQEDSAVYLCASSRGGQSYEQYFGPGTRLTVT.

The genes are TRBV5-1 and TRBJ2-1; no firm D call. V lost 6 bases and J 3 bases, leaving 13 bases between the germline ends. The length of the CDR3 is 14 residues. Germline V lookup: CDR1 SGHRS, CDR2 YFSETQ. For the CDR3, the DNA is TGCGCCAGCACTCGTGGAGAGATCTACAATGAGCAGTTCTTC. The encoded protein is CASTRGEIYNEQFF.

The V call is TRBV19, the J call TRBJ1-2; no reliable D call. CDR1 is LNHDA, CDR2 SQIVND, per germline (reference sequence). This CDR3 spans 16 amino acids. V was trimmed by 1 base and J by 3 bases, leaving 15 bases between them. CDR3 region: CASSIGNGTIHYGYTF. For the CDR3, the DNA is TGTGCCAGTAGTATAGGGAACGGAACAATCCACTATGGCTACACCTTC.

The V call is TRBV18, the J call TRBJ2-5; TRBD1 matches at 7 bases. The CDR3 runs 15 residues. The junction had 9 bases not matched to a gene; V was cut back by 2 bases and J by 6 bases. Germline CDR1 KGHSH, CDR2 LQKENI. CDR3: CASSPSTGSGKTQYF. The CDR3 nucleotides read TGTGCCAGCTCACCATCGACAGGGTCGGGAAAGACCCAGTACTTC. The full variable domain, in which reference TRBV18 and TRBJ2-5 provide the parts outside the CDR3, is NAGVMQNPRHLVRRRGQEARLRCSPMKGHSHVYWYRQLPEEGLKFMVYLQKENIIDESGMPKERFSAEFPKEGPSILRIQQVVRGDSAAYFCASSPSTGSGKTQYFGPGTRLLVL.

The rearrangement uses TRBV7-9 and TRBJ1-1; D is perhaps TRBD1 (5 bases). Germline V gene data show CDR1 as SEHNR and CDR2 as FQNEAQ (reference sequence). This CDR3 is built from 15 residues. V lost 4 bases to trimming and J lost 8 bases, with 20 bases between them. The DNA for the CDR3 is TGTGCCAGCAGCTCGTTCCCGGGCCTGGGGGAAGAAGCTTTCTTT. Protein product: CASSSFPGLGEEAFF.

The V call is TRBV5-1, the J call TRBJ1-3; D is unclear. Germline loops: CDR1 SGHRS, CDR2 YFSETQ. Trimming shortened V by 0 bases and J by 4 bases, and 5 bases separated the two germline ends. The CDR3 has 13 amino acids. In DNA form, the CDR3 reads TGCGCCAGCAGCTTGGGGGTAGGAAACACCATATATTTT. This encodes CASSLGVGNTIYF.

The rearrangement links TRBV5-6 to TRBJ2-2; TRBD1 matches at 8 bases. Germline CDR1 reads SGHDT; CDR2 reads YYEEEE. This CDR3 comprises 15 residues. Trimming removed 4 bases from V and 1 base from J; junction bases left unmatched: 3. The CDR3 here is CASSRGTGNTGELFF. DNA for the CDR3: TGTGCCAGCAGCCGCGGGACAGGGAACACCGGGGAGCTGTTTTTT.

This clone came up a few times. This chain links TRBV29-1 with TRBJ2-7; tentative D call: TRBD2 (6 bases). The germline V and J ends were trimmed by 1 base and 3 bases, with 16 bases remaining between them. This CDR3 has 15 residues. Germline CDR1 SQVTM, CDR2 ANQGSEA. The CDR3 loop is CSVEALGGGNYEQYF. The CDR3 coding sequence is TGCAGCGTTGAAGCCTTGGGTGGCGGGAACTACGAGCAGTACTTC.

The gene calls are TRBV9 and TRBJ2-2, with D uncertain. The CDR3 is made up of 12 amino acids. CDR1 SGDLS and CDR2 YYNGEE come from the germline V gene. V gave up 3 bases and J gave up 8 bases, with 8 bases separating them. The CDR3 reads CASSGPWGELFF. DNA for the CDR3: TGTGCCAGCAGCGGACCGTGGGGGGAGCTGTTTTTT.

This CDR3 reads CASSLMDEQFF. The CDR3 DNA is TGTGCCAGCAGCTTAATGGATGAGCAGTTCTTC. V usage is TRBV11-2 and J usage is TRBJ2-1; D is undetermined. Deletions cut 2 bases from V and 8 bases from J, with 4 bases between. Looked up from germline, CDR1 is SGHAT and CDR2 is FQNNGV. This CDR3 is 11 amino acids long.

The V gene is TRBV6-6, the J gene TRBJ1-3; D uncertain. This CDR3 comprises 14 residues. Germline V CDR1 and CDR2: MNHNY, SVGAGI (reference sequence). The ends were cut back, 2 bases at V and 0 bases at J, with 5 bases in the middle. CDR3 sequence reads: CASSYSDSGNTIYF. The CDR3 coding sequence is TGTGCCAGCAGTTACAGTGACTCTGGAAACACCATATATTTT.

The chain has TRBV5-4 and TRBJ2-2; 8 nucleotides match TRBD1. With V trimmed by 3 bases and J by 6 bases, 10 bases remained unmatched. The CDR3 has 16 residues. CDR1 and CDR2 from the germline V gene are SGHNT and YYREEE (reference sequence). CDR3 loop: CASSSRGRIGAGELFF. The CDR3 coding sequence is TGTGCCAGCAGCTCCAGGGGGCGCATAGGGGCCGGGGAGCTGTTTTTT. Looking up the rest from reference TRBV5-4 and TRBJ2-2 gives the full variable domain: ETGVTQSPTHLIKTRGQQVTLRCSSQSGHNTVSWYQQALGQGPQFIFQYYREEENGRGNFPPRFSGLQFPNYSSELNVNALELDDSALYLCASSSRGRIGAGELFFGEGSRLTVL.

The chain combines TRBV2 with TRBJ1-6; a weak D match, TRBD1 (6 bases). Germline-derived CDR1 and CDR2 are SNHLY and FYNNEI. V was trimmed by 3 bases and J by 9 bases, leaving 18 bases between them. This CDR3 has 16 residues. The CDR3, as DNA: TGTGCCAGCAGTGATAGGGGTCAGGGGCGCGTTTCACCCCTCCACTTT. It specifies CASSDRGQGRVSPLHF.

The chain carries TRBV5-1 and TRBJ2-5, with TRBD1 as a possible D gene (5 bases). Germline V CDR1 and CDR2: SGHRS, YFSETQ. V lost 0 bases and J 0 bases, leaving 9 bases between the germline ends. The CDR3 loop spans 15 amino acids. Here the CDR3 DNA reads TGCGCCAGCAGCTTGGGAGACAGAGACCAAGAGACCCAGTACTTC. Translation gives CASSLGDRDQETQYF. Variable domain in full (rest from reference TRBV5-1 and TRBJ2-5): KAGVTQTPRYLIKTRGQQVTLSCSPISGHRSVSWYQQTPGQGLQFLFEYFSETQRNKGNFPGRFSGRQFSNSRSEMNVSTLELGDSALYLCASSLGDRDQETQYFGPGTRLLVL.